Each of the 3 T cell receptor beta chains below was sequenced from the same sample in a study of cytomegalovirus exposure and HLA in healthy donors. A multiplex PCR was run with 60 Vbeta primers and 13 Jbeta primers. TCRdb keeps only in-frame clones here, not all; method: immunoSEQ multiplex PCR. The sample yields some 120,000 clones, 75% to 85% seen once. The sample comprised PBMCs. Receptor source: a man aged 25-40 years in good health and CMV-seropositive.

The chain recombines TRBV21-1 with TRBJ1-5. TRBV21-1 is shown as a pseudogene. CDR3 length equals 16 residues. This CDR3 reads CASSKGGAGRKQPQHF. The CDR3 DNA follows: TGTGCCAGCAGCAAAGGAGGTGCAGGGAGGAAACAGCCCCAGCATTTT.

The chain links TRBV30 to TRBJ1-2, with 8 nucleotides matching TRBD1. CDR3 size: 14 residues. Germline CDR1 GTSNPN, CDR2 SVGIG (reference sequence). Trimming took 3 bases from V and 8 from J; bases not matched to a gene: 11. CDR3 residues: CAWRPGQGAWGYTF. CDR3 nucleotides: TGTGCCTGGAGGCCGGGGCAGGGGGCGTGGGGCTACACCTTC.

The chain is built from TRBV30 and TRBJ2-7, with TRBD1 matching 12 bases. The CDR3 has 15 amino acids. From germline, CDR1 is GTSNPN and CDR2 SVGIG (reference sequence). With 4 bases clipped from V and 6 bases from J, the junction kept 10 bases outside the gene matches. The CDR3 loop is CAWTNQGQGASEQYF. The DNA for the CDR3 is TGTGCCTGGACCAACCAGGGACAGGGGGCGTCCGAGCAGTACTTC.